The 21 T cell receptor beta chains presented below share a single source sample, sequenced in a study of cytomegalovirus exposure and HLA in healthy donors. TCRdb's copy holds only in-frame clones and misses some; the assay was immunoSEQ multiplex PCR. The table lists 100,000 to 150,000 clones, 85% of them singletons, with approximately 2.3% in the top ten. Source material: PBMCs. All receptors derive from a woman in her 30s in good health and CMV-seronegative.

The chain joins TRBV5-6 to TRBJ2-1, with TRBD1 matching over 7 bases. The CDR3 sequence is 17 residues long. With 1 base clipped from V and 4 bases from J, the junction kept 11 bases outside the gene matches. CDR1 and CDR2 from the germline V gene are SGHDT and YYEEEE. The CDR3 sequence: CASSLSSGQPDYNEQFF. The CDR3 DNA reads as TGTGCCAGCAGCTTGTCCTCGGGACAGCCCGATTACAATGAGCAGTTCTTC. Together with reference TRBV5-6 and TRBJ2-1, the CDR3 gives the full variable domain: DAGVTQSPTHLIKTRGQQVTLRCSPKSGHDTVSWYQQALGQGPQFIFQYYEEEERQRGNFPDRFSGHQFPNYSSELNVNALLLGDSALYLCASSLSSGQPDYNEQFFGPGTRLTVL.

The CDR3 sequence is CASSLWGQNTEAFF. The CDR3 DNA sequence: TGTGCCAGCAGCTTGTGGGGACAGAACACTGAAGCTTTCTTT. This chain links TRBV7-2 with TRBJ1-1; a weak D match, TRBD1 (6 bases). Germline lookup yields CDR1 SGHTA and CDR2 FQGNSA. This CDR3 is 14 amino acids long. V was pared by 3 bases and J by 1 base, with 9 bases between.

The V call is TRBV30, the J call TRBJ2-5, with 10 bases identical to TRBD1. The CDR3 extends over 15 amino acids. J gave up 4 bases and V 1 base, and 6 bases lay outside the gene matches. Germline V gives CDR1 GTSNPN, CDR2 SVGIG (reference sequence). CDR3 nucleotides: TGTGCCTGGAGTGGGGGACAGGGGAGGGGAGAGACCCAGTACTTC. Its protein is CAWSGGQGRGETQYF.

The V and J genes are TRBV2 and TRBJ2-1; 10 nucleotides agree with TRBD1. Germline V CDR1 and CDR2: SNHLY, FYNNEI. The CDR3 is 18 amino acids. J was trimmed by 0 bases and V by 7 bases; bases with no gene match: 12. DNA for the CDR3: TGTGCCAGCAACACCCCGGGACAGGGGCGCATCTCCTACAATGAGCAGTTCTTC. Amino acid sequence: CASNTPGQGRISYNEQFF.

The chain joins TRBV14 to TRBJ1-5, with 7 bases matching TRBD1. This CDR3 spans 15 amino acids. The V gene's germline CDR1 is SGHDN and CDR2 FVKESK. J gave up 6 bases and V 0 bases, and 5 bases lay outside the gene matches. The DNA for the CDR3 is TGTGCCAGCAGCCAAGAACAGGGGCCAAGTCAGCCCCAGCATTTT. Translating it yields CASSQEQGPSQPQHF.

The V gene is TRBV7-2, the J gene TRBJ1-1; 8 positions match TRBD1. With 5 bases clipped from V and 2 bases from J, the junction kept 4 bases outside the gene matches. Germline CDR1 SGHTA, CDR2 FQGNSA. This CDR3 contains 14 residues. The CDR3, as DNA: TGTGCCAGCAGCCCGGACAGGGCCAACACTGAAGCTTTCTTT. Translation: CASSPDRANTEAFF. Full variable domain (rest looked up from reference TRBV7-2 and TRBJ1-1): GAGVSQSPSNKVTEKGKDVELRCDPISGHTALYWYRQSLGQGLEFLIYFQGNSAPDKSGLPSDRFSAERTGGSVSTLTIQRTQQEDSAVYLCASSPDRANTEAFFGQGTRLTVV.

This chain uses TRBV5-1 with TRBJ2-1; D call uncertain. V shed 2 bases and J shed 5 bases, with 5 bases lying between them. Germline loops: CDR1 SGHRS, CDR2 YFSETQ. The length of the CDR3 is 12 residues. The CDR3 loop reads CASSLTNNEQFF. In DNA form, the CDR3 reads TGCGCCAGCAGCTTAACAAACAATGAGCAGTTCTTC.

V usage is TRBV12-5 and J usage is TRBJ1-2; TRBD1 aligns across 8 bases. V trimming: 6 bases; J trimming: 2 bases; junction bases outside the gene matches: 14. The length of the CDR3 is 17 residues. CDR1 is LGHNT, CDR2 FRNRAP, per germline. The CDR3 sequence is CASGLRPGQARNYGYTF. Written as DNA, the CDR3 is TGTGCTAGTGGGTTACGTCCGGGACAGGCGAGGAACTATGGCTACACCTTC.

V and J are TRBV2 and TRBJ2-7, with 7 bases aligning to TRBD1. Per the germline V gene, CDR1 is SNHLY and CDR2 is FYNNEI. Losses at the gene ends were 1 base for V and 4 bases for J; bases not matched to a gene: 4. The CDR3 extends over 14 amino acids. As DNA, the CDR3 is TGTGCCAGCAGTGAAGAACAGGGGATGTACGAGCAGTACTTC. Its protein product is CASSEEQGMYEQYF.

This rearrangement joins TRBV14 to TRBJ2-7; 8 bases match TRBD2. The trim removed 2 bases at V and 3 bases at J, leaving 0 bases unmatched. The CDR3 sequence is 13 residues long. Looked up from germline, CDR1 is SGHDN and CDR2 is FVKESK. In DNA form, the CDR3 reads TGTGCCAGCAGCCAACGGGGGGGCTACGAGCAGTACTTC. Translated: CASSQRGGYEQYF.

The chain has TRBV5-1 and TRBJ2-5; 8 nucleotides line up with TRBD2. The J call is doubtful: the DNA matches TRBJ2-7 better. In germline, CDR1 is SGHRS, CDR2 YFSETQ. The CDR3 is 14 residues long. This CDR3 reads CASRSLTSGYEQYF. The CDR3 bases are TGCGCCAGCAGGAGTCTTACTAGCGGTTACGAGCAGTACTTC.

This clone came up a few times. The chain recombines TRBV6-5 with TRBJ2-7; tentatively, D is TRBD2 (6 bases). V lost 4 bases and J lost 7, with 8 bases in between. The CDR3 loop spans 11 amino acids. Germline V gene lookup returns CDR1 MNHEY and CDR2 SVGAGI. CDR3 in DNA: TGTGCCAGCAGTTGGGGGGTAGAGCAGTACTTC. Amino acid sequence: CASSWGVEQYF.

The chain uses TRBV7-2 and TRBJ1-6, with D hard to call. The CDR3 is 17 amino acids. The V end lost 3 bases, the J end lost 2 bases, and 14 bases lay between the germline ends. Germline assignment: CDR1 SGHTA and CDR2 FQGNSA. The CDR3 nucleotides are TGTGCCAGCAGCTTGGGCTCCGCCGACCCCTATAATTCACCCCTCCACTTT. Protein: CASSLGSADPYNSPLHF.

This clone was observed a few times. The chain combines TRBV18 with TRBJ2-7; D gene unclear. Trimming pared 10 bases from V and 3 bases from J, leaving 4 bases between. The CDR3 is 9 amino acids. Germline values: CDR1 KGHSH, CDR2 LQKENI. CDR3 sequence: CATHYEQYF. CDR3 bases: TGTGCCACCCACTACGAGCAGTACTTC.

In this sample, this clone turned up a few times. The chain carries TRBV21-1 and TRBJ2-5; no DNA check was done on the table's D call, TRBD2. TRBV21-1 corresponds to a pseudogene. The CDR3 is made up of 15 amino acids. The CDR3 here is CASSTSANYGETQYF. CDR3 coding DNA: TGTGCCAGCAGCACGTCCGCCAACTATGGAGAGACCCAGTACTTC.

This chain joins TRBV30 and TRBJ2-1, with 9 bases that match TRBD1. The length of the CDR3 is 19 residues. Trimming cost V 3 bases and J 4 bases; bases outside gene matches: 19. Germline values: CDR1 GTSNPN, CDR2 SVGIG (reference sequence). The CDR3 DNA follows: TGTGCCTGGAGCCGCACGGGACAGGGAGAGGCGATCCCTTACAATGAGCAGTTCTTC. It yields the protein CAWSRTGQGEAIPYNEQFF. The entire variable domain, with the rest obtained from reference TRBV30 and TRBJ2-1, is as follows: SQTIHQWPATLVQPVGSPLSLECTVEGTSNPNLYWYRQAAGRGLQLLFYSVGIGQISSEVPQNLSASRPQDRQFILSSKKLLLSDSGFYLCAWSRTGQGEAIPYNEQFFGPGTRLTVL.

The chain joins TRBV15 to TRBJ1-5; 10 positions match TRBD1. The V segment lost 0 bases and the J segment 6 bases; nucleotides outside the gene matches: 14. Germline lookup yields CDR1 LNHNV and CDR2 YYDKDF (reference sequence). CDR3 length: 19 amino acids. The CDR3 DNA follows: TGTGCCACCAGCAGAGATCCACCTGGACAGGGGGGGTTAAGTCAGCCCCAGCATTTT. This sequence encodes CATSRDPPGQGGLSQPQHF. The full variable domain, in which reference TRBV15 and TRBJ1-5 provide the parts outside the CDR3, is DAMVIQNPRYQVTQFGKPVTLSCSQTLNHNVMYWYQQKSSQAPKLLFHYYDKDFNNEADTPDNFQSRRPNTSFCFLDIRSPGLGDTAMYLCATSRDPPGQGGLSQPQHFGDGTRLSIL.

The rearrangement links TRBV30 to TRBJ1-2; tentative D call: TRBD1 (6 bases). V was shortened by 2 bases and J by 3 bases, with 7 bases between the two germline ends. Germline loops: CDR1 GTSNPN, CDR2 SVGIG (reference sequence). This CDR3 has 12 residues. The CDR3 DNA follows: TGTGCCTGGAGTCACAGGGACTATGGCTACACCTTC. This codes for CAWSHRDYGYTF.

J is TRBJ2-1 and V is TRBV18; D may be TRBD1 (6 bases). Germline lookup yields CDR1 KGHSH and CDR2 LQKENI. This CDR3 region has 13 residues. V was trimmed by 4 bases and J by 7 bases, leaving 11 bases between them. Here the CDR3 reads CASSRPDRNEQFF. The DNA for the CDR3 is TGTGCCAGCTCACGACCGGACAGAAATGAGCAGTTCTTC.

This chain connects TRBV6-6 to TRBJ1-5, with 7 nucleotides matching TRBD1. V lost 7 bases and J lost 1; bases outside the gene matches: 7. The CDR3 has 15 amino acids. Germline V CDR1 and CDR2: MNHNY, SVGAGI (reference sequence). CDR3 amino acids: CASTRDRVSNQPQHF. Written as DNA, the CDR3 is TGTGCCAGCACCAGAGACAGGGTCAGCAATCAGCCCCAGCATTTT.

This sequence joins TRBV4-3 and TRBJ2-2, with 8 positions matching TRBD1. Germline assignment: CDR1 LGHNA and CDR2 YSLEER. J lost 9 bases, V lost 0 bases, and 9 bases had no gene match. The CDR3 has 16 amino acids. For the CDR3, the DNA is TGCGCCAGCAGCCAAGATGTACAGGGGGGAAGTAGGGAGCTGTTTTTT. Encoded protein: CASSQDVQGGSRELFF.